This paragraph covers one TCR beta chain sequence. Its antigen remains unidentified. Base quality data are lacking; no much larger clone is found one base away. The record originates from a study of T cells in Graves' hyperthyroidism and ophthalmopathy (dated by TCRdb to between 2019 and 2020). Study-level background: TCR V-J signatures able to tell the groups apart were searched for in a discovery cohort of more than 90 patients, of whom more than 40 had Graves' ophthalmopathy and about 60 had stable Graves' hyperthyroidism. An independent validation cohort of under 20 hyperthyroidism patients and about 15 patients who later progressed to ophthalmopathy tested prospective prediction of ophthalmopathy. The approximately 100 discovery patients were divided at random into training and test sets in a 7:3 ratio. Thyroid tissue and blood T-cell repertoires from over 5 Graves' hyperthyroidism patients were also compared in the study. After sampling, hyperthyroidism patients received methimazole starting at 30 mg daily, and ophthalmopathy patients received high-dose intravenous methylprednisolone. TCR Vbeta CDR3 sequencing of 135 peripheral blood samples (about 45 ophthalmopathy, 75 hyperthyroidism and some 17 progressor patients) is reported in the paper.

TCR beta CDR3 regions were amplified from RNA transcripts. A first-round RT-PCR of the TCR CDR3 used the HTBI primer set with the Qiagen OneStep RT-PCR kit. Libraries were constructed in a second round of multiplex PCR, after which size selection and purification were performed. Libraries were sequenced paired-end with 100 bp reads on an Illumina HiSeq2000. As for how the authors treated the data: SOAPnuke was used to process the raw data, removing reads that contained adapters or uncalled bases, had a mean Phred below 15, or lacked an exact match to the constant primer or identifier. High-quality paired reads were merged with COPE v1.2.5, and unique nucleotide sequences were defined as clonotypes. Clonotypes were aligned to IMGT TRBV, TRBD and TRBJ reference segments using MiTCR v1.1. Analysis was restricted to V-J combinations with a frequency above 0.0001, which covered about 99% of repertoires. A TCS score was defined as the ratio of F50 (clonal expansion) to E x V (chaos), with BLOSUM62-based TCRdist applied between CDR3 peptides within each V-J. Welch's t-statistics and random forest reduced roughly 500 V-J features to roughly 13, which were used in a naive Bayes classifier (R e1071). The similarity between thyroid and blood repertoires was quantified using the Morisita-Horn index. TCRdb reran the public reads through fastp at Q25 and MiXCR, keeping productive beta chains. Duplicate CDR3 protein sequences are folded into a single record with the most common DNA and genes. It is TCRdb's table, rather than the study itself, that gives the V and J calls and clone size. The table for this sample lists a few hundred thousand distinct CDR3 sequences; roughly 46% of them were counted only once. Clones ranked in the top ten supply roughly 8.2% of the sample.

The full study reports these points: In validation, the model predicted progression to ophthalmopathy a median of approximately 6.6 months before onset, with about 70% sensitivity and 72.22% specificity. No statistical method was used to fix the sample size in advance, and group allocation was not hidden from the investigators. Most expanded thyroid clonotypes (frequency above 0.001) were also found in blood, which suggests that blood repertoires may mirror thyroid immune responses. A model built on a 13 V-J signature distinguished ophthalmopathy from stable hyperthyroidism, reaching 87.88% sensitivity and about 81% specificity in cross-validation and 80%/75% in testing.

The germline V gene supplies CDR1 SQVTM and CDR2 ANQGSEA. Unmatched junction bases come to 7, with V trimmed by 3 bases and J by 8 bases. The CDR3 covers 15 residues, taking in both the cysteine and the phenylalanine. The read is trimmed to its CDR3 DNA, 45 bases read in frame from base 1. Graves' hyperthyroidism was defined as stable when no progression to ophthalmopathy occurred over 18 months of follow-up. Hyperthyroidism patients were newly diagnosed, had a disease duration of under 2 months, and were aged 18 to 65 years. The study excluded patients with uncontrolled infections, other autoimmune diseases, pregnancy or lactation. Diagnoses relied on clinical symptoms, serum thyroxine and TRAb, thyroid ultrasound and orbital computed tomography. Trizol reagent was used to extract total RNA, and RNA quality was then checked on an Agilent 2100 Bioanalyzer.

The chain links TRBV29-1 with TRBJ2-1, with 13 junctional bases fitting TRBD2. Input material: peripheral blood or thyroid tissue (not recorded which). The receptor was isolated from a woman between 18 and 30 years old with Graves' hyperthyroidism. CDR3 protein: CSVDTSGRAMDEQFF. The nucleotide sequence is TGCAGCGTTGATACTAGCGGGAGGGCCATGGATGAGCAGTTCTTC.